This T cell receptor (beta chain) appears in the sequencing data of a study of blood T cell repertoires in COVID-19. Seattle enrolled patients during active infection and tracked them longitudinally. TCRdb's copy holds only in-frame clones and misses some; the assay was immunoSEQ multiplex PCR. This sample has over 150,000 clones, with about 83% found just once. This clonotype was obtained from a woman between 65 and 79 years old with COVID-19, enrolled during active disease. The sequenced sample consisted of peripheral blood.

CDR3 sequence (DNA): TGTGCCAGCAGTCGGACAGTCCACGAGCAGTACTTC. Residues: CASSRTVHEQYF. The rearrangement uses TRBV6-5 and TRBJ2-7; tentatively, D is TRBD1 (6 bases). The V gene's germline CDR1 is MNHEY and CDR2 SVGAGI. There are 12 residues in the CDR3. The ends were cut back, 5 bases at V and 5 bases at J, with 10 bases in the middle.